Included here is one TCR beta chain sequence, with context. Per the original methods: Amplification of reference gene primers was used by the study to estimate nucleated cell counts. Profiling relied on immunoSEQ multiplex PCR, and the TCRdb table lists in-frame clones only, not all of them. Clonal size and the V and J genes are those of that table, whereas D and trimming came from the DNA. The sample contains roughly 20,000 clones, roughly 88% of which appear only once. The data were obtained in a study of blood T cell repertoires in COVID-19. Study-wide background: Nucleic acid was either cDNA or gDNA, and it came from T cells, B-cell-depleted T cells, or PBMCs.

Trimming stripped 1 base from V and 7 bases from J, with 7 bases between. The germline gives CDR1 MDHEN, CDR2 SYDVKM. The CDR3 is 12 residues long. The receptor was isolated from a human donor in a cohort sampled during active COVID-19. The chain couples TRBV28 to TRBJ1-1; D is uncertain. The specimen sequenced was peripheral blood. The CDR3 DNA reads as TGTGCCAGCAGTTTATTCACCAGTGAAGCTTTCTTT. This codes for CASSLFTSEAFF.